These 28 T cell receptor beta chains came from one sample sequenced in a study of OX40 agonist ivuxolimab in advanced cancers. Libraries were prepared by immunoSEQ multiplex PCR; TCRdb keeps only in-frame clonotypes and omits some of them. The repertoire holds 70,000 to 85,000 clones, with around nine tenths as singletons. The input for sequencing was CD4+ or CD8+ T cells sorted from blood, taken in a trial of the OX40 agonist ivuxolimab. The receptors originated from an adult with an advanced solid tumor such as melanoma, head and neck, liver or kidney cancer.

The J gene is TRBJ2-5, the V gene TRBV5-5; D is unclear. Germline loops: CDR1 SGHKS, CDR2 YYEKEE (reference sequence). Trimming pared 1 base from V and 0 bases from J, leaving 4 bases between. CDR3 length: 13 residues. In nucleotides, the CDR3 is TGTGCCAGCAGCTTGAGCCACCAAGAGACCCAGTACTTC. Translating it yields CASSLSHQETQYF.

The V and J genes are TRBV7-9 and TRBJ1-3; D not resolved. Per the germline V gene, CDR1 is SEHNR and CDR2 is FQNEAQ (reference sequence). The CDR3 is 14 amino acids. V lost 5 bases and J lost 0, with 8 bases in between. Here the CDR3 DNA reads TGTGCCAGCAGCATAGACACCTCTGGAAACACCATATATTTT. Its protein product is CASSIDTSGNTIYF. Drawing the rest from reference TRBV7-9 and TRBJ1-3, the complete variable domain is DTGVSQNPRHKITKRGQNVTFRCDPISEHNRLYWYRQTLGQGPEFLTYFQNEAQLEKSRLLSDRFSAERPKGSFSTLEIQRTEQGDSAMYLCASSIDTSGNTIYFGEGSWLTVV.

The rearrangement joins TRBV7-2 to TRBJ1-6, with 9 bases identical to TRBD1. Germline CDR1 SGHTA, CDR2 FQGNSA. The CDR3 length is 14 residues. The V and J ends lost 5 bases and 13 bases, in that order; junction bases with no gene match: 9. The DNA of the CDR3 is TGTGCCAGCAGCGACCGGGACAGGGTAACTCCCCTCCACTTT. Its protein is CASSDRDRVTPLHF.

The rearrangement links TRBV15 to TRBJ2-7; no reliable D call. V was clipped by 0 bases and J by 0 bases, with 0 bases between them. Looked up from germline, CDR1 is LNHNV and CDR2 is YYDKDF (reference sequence). The CDR3 is 12 residues long. In nucleotides, the CDR3 is TGTGCCACCAGCAGAGACTCCTACGAGCAGTACTTC. Its protein is CATSRDSYEQYF.

There are many counts of this clone. The chain carries TRBV28 and TRBJ2-6; unclear D gene. Germline CDR1 MDHEN, CDR2 SYDVKM. V dropped 6 bases and J dropped 0 bases, with 3 bases sitting between them. The CDR3 is 13 amino acids. The DNA for the CDR3 is TGTGCCAGCAGCTTCTCTGGGGCCAACGTCCTGACTTTC. As protein: CASSFSGANVLTF.

This rearrangement joins TRBV10-1 to TRBJ1-2; 7 nucleotides match TRBD1. After removal of 5 bases from V and 8 bases from J, the junction contained 8 bases not matched to a gene. The CDR3 length is 13 residues. CDR1 WNHNN and CDR2 SYGVQD come from the germline V gene (reference sequence). CDR3 residues: CASSQDRREGYTF. DNA of the CDR3: TGCGCCAGCAGTCAGGACAGGCGTGAGGGCTACACCTTC.

This sequence joins TRBV18 and TRBJ1-2; D remains unclear. The CDR3 totals 14 residues. Germline V gene lookup returns CDR1 KGHSH and CDR2 LQKENI. V lost 6 bases to trimming and J lost 7 bases, with 18 bases between them. Here the CDR3 reads CASSYDGVLGGYTF. Written as DNA, the CDR3 is TGTGCCAGCTCCTACGACGGAGTCCTGGGTGGCTACACCTTC. The full variable domain, with the rest looked up from reference TRBV18 and TRBJ1-2, is NAGVMQNPRHLVRRRGQEARLRCSPMKGHSHVYWYRQLPEEGLKFMVYLQKENIIDESGMPKERFSAEFPKEGPSILRIQQVVRGDSAAYFCASSYDGVLGGYTFGSGTRLTVV.

The chain uses TRBV5-1 and TRBJ2-3; 10 positions match TRBD2. V shed 4 bases and J 1 base; nucleotides not matched to a gene: 3. Per germline, CDR1 SGHRS and CDR2 YFSETQ. There are 15 residues in the CDR3. For the CDR3, the DNA is TGCGCCAGCAGCGTCGGGACTAGCGGCACAGATACGCAGTATTTT. Amino acid sequence: CASSVGTSGTDTQYF.

The CDR3 DNA sequence: TGTGCCACCAGTGGGGGACAATTCTATTCACCCCTCCACTTT. Amino acids: CATSGGQFYSPLHF. The V call is TRBV19, the J call TRBJ1-6, with D perhaps matching TRBD1 (6 bases). The CDR3 is 14 amino acids. Germline CDR1 is LNHDA and CDR2 is SQIVND (reference sequence). Trimming left V 10 bases short and J 8 bases short, with 18 bases between.

This chain links TRBV19 with TRBJ2-7; perhaps TRBD2 as D (6 bases). The germline V and J ends were trimmed by 4 bases and 4 bases, with 14 bases remaining between them. CDR1 and CDR2 from the germline V gene are LNHDA and SQIVND (reference sequence). The CDR3 is 14 residues long. This CDR3 reads CASSRQGGTYEQYF. CDR3 DNA: TGTGCCAGTAGTAGGCAGGGTGGGACTTACGAGCAGTACTTC.

This chain links TRBV21-1 with TRBJ2-3; the D call TRBD2 from the table was never checked on the DNA. TRBV21-1 is described as a pseudogene. This CDR3 region has 22 residues. For the CDR3, the DNA is TGTGCCAGCAGCAAAGTTTTGGGACTAGCGTATTTCCCCTTCCTATCCACAGATACGCAGTATTTT. Protein sequence: CASSKVLGLAYFPFLSTDTQYF.

The rearrangement links TRBV5-5 to TRBJ2-1, with D tentatively TRBD2 (5 bases). Per the germline V gene, CDR1 is SGHKS and CDR2 is YYEKEE (reference sequence). V lost 3 bases and J 1 base, leaving 17 bases between the germline ends. The CDR3 runs 17 residues. CDR3 nucleotides: TGTGCCAGCAGCTCCCCCAGAGGGAGAGGATCCTACAATGAGCAGTTCTTC. It encodes CASSSPRGRGSYNEQFF.

In the case of this clone: At the DNA level, this CDR3 is encoded by other sequences in the same sample as well. The rearrangement joins TRBV27 to TRBJ2-2; 7 nucleotides agree with TRBD1. The CDR3 is 14 amino acids. Germline CDR1 and CDR2: MNHEY and SMNVEV (reference sequence). After removal of 5 bases from V and 7 bases from J, the junction contained 7 bases not matched to a gene. The CDR3 coding sequence is TGTGCCAGCAGTCTAACCAGGGGGATCGGGGAGCTGTTTTTT. As protein: CASSLTRGIGELFF.

V usage is TRBV27 and J usage is TRBJ2-1; D perhaps matches TRBD1 (6 bases). Trimming shortened V by 5 bases and J by 1 base, and 15 bases separated the two germline ends. CDR3 length equals 16 residues. Germline-derived CDR1 and CDR2 are MNHEY and SMNVEV (reference sequence). The CDR3 sequence is CASSPLGGGSYNEQFF. In DNA, the CDR3 is TGTGCCAGCAGTCCCCTAGGGGGTGGGTCCTACAATGAGCAGTTCTTC.

V usage is TRBV10-3 and J usage is TRBJ2-3, with unresolved D. The germline CDR1 and CDR2 sequences are ENHRY and SYGVKD. The V gene lost 4 bases and the J gene lost 5 bases, with 4 bases spanning the gap. The length of the CDR3 is 11 residues. The CDR3 region has the DNA TGTGCCATCAGTGCCGGAGATACGCAGTATTTT. Translating it yields CAISAGDTQYF.

The rearrangement joins TRBV7-2 to TRBJ2-7; TRBD1 is a possible D gene (6 bases). Trimming removed 5 bases at V and 0 bases at J, with 8 bases between. Germline V gene lookup returns CDR1 SGHTA and CDR2 FQGNSA. CDR3 length equals 13 residues. The CDR3 DNA reads as TGTGCCAGCAGCCGGGACATCTCCTACGAGCAGTACTTC. Its translation: CASSRDISYEQYF.

This rearrangement joins TRBV11-1 to TRBJ2-2; 12 bases are a match to TRBD2. This CDR3 is built from 18 residues. Trimming took 5 bases from V and 5 from J; bases not matched to a gene: 12. Germline lookup yields CDR1 SGHAT and CDR2 FQDESV (reference sequence). The CDR3 bases are TGTGCCAGCAGCCCCGACAGACTAGCGGGAGTGAGAACCGGGGAGCTGTTTTTT. Amino acids: CASSPDRLAGVRTGELFF.

This rearrangement joins TRBV27 to TRBJ2-3; D not resolved. Per the germline V gene, CDR1 is MNHEY and CDR2 is SMNVEV (reference sequence). Trimming took off 5 bases at V and 0 bases at J, with 6 bases between the two ends. The length of the CDR3 is 13 residues. CDR3 in DNA: TGTGCCAGCAGTCCCCTTAGCACAGATACGCAGTATTTT. Amino acid sequence: CASSPLSTDTQYF.

The chain is built from TRBV15 and TRBJ1-5; D possibly corresponds to TRBD1 (5 bases). Trimming cost V 4 bases and J 4 bases, with 20 bases left between them. Looked up from germline, CDR1 is LNHNV and CDR2 is YYDKDF (reference sequence). This CDR3 has 17 residues. CDR3 coding DNA: TGTGCCACCAGCATTCCCAGGGTAGGGACTCTTAATCAGCCCCAGCATTTT. Translation gives CATSIPRVGTLNQPQHF.

This clone was picked up a small number of times. The V call is TRBV18, the J call TRBJ1-1; D gene ambiguous. The CDR3 runs to 12 residues. The V gene lost 1 base and the J gene lost 5 bases, with 5 bases spanning the gap. Germline V gene lookup returns CDR1 KGHSH and CDR2 LQKENI. The chain's CDR3 is CASSPLGTEAFF. The CDR3, as DNA: TGTGCCAGCTCACCACTAGGGACTGAAGCTTTCTTT.

The chain carries TRBV4-3 and TRBJ1-2, with 12 bases matching TRBD1. Germline V gene sequence: CDR1 LGHNA, CDR2 YSLEER. V was clipped by 1 base and J by 7 bases; unmatched bases: 10. This CDR3 spans 17 amino acids. The CDR3 DNA reads TGCGCCAGCAGCCAAGTACCGGGACAGGGGGCCGGTAGTGGCTACACCTTC. This translates into CASSQVPGQGAGSGYTF.

The V gene is TRBV18, the J gene TRBJ2-7; TRBD2 aligns across 9 bases. Germline CDR1 is KGHSH and CDR2 is LQKENI. With V trimmed by 0 bases and J by 5 bases, 8 bases remained unmatched. CDR3 size: 16 residues. The CDR3 sequence is CASSPPGSGSRHEQYF. The CDR3, as DNA: TGTGCCAGCTCACCACCCGGTAGCGGGAGTCGCCACGAGCAGTACTTC.

This rearrangement joins TRBV6-6 to TRBJ1-2, with unresolved D. This CDR3 region has 12 residues. From germline, CDR1 is MNHNY and CDR2 SVGAGI (reference sequence). V gave up 6 bases and J gave up 1 base, with 6 bases separating them. CDR3 sequence reads: CASRGINYGYTF. CDR3 in DNA: TGTGCCAGCAGGGGGATTAACTATGGCTACACCTTC.

This chain links TRBV5-1 with TRBJ2-3; 12 bases match TRBD2. The CDR3 has 17 residues. From germline, CDR1 is SGHRS and CDR2 YFSETQ. J gave up 2 bases and V 2 bases, and 6 bases lay outside the gene matches. CDR3 nucleotide sequence: TGCGCCAGCAGCTTCGCTAGCGGGAGGGCCCTCACAGATACGCAGTATTTT. It specifies CASSFASGRALTDTQYF.

This clone was counted a few times. V and J are TRBV5-8 and TRBJ1-3; TRBD1 matches 9 bases. CDR3 length equals 20 residues. CDR1 and CDR2 (germline): SGHTS, YDEGEE. The junction had 18 bases not matched to a gene; V was cut back by 5 bases and J by 0 bases. For the CDR3, the DNA is TGTGCCAGCAGTCGAATCACCGGGACAGGGTCTACATTCTCTGGAAACACCATATATTTT. Residues: CASSRITGTGSTFSGNTIYF.

The rearrangement joins TRBV5-1 to TRBJ1-1; 8 bases are a match to TRBD1. Germline CDR1 reads SGHRS; CDR2 reads YFSETQ. Trimming at V came to 4 bases and at J to 6 bases, leaving 11 bases not matched to a gene. The CDR3 loop spans 15 amino acids. The CDR3 loop is CASSVWTGKGPEAFF. CDR3 sequence (DNA): TGCGCCAGCAGCGTATGGACAGGGAAGGGCCCTGAAGCTTTCTTT.

In its sample, this clone was seen once. J is TRBJ1-1 and V is TRBV6-6, with a possible D match to TRBD1 (6 bases). The germline gives CDR1 MNHNY, CDR2 SVGAGI (reference sequence). The germline V and J ends were trimmed by 4 bases and 7 bases, with 7 bases remaining between them. The CDR3 runs to 11 residues. The CDR3 loop is CASSLDSEAFF. CDR3 DNA: TGTGCCAGCAGTTTGGACAGTGAAGCTTTCTTT.

The chain links TRBV20-1 to TRBJ2-7; no firm D call. The CDR3 spans 11 residues. Germline-derived CDR1 and CDR2 are DFQATT and SNEGSKA (reference sequence). Trimming removed 3 bases at V and 11 bases at J, with 14 bases between. In nucleotides, the CDR3 is TGCAGTGCTAGGGATAGGTTGCGAGAGTACTTC. It is translated as CSARDRLREYF.